The rows below give T cell receptor beta chains drawn from one sample of a study of shared T cell receptors in the human thymus. Assay used: immunoSEQ multiplex PCR; TCRdb lists only in-frame clones, some missing. The sample includes roughly 700,000 clones, approximately 90% of them seen just once. Another study also made use of these data, one on human thymus T cells.

The sequencing sample was made of thymocytes. These receptor sequences come from a boy under three years old with a congenital heart defect. Each CDR3 is given with its conserved first and last residue. The D gene is left open where the match is weak.

j_call d_call v_call cdr3_aa
TRBJ2-7 . TRBV9 CASSRGPTYEQYF
TRBJ1-2 . TRBV15 CATSRETGGYTF
TRBJ2-7 TRBD2 TRBV4-3 CASSQDASLAGPAYEQYF
TRBJ2-1 TRBD1 TRBV5-5 CASSFRDRPSYNEQFF
TRBJ1-1 TRBD1 TRBV14 CASSPLLDRDMSGAFF
TRBJ2-7 . TRBV7-9 CASSLIPDNNYEQYF
TRBJ2-7 . TRBV7-2 CASSLELWEQYF
. . TRBV2 CASGRTASYEQYF
TRBJ1-1 . TRBV11-3 CASSRGGENTEAFF
TRBJ2-7 . TRBV28 CASSLIRTGEQYF
TRBJ1-2 TRBD1 TRBV13 CASSLGQGAAPWGQTPRAGYTF
TRBJ2-3 TRBD1 TRBV15 CATSRDGEAGGVPDTQYF
TRBJ2-1 TRBD2 TRBV9 CASSVARRGGLAGGHYNEQFF
TRBJ2-7 TRBD1 TRBV6-4 CASSESGGSYEQYF
TRBJ2-1 TRBD1 TRBV5-5 CASSLADRGRGIF
TRBJ2-7 TRBD1 TRBV30 CAWSGGRGLGEQYF
TRBJ2-3 . TRBV1 CTSSQDDWGSGATDTQYF
TRBJ2-1 TRBD2 TRBV10-1 CASSESTAGGAYNEQFF
TRBJ1-5 . TRBV28 CASTPFSDCSNQPQHF
TRBJ2-2 . TRBV12-5 CASGQTLRAGELFF
TRBJ1-2 . TRBV4-3 CASSHLTGSNYGYTF
TRBJ2-4 . TRBV27 CASSFFSTAPAKNIQYF
TRBJ1-4 . TRBV29-1 CSVEGPQGEKLFF
TRBJ1-4 TRBD1 TRBV4-3 CASSPRGEKLFF
TRBJ2-5 TRBD1 TRBV10-2 CASSEGQGARRETQYF
TRBJ2-2 TRBD1 TRBV11-3 CASSFRWVQGTNTGELFF
TRBJ2-4 . TRBV7-2 CASSSENIQYF